This is a list of T cell receptor beta chains from one sample in a study of cytomegalovirus exposure and HLA in healthy donors. Measured with immunoSEQ multiplex PCR; TCRdb has only the in-frame clones, and not every one. The repertoire includes under 55,000 clones, about three quarters of them detected once, and 2.5% to 3% sits in the top ten. The source material was PBMCs. Receptor source: a man younger than 30 in good health and CMV-seronegative. CDR3s include the opening cysteine and the closing phenylalanine or tryptophan. D genes are given only for firm matches. Size is stated for part of the rows, as once, few or many counts, or as a class when the clone is expanded.

j_call clone_size d_call v_call cdr3_nt cdr3_aa
TRBJ2-3 . . TRBV29-1 TGCACCTTCCGGAGGGATACGCAGTATTTT CTFRRDTQYF
TRBJ2-7 . . TRBV10-1 TGCGCCAGCAGTGAGCCTAACTCCTACGAGCAGTACTTC CASSEPNSYEQYF
TRBJ1-6 . TRBD1 TRBV6-1 TGTGCCATCAGAGGGGGCGCGGGATCACCCCTCCACTTT CAIRGGAGSPLHF
TRBJ1-2 few . TRBV15 TGTGCCACCAGCAGAGATCCAGGGTTTAGTGGCTACACCTTC CATSRDPGFSGYTF
TRBJ2-1 . TRBD2 TRBV28 TGTGCCAGCAGTTTGGACGGGAGGCTCTCCTACAATGAGCAGTTCTTC CASSLDGRLSYNEQFF
TRBJ1-1 . TRBD1 TRBV29-1 TGCAGCGGGGGACAGGTAATGAACACTGAAGCTTTCTTT CSGGQVMNTEAFF
TRBJ2-1 . . TRBV30 TGTGCCTGGAGTGTGGACGGGGATCGTGAGCAGTTCTTC CAWSVDGDREQFF
TRBJ2-7 . TRBD2 TRBV5-4 TGTGCCAGCGCCGAGAGCGGGAGCCACGAGCAGTACTTC CASAESGSHEQYF
TRBJ2-7 . TRBD1 TRBV6-5 TGTGCCAGCGTCAGGGGGTACGAGCAGTACTTC CASVRGYEQYF
TRBJ2-3 . . TRBV7-2 TGTGCCAGCAGCTCCAGCGGGAAGGGGGAGTATTTT CASSSSGKGEYF
TRBJ2-3 . TRBD1 TRBV28 TGTGCCAGCAGTACCACAGGGGTGTTGGATACGCAGTATTTT CASSTTGVLDTQYF
TRBJ2-1 few . TRBV4-3 TGCGCCAGCAGTCAACTGACGAGGGACTCCTACAATGAGCAGTTCTTC CASSQLTRDSYNEQFF
TRBJ1-5 . . TRBV5-1 TGCGCCAGCAGCTTAGGGGGATACAATCAGCCCCAGCATTTT CASSLGGYNQPQHF
TRBJ2-3 . TRBD2 TRBV4-3 TGCGCCAGCAGCCAAGAGACTAGCGGGAGGGTCACAGATACGCAGTATTTT CASSQETSGRVTDTQYF
TRBJ2-1 . TRBD2 TRBV4-3 TGCGCCAGCAGCCAGGGGGGACTAGCGGGAGCGTATGAGCAGTTCTTC CASSQGGLAGAYEQFF
TRBJ2-5 few . TRBV25-1 TGTGCCAGCAGTGAATTTGGAGGGGGCGAGACCCAGTACTTC CASSEFGGGETQYF
TRBJ2-1 . TRBD1 TRBV10-3 TGTGCCATCAGGGGACAGGGCAATGAGCAGTTCTTC CAIRGQGNEQFF
TRBJ1-1 . . TRBV4-3 TGCGCCAGCAGCCAAGATTTAACGGGGAACACTGAAGCTTTCTTT CASSQDLTGNTEAFF
TRBJ2-5 . . TRBV27 TGTGCCAGCTCCCGGGGACAAGAGACCCAGTACTTC CASSRGQETQYF
TRBJ1-1 once . TRBV10-2 TGCGCCAGCAGTGATTGGAGTCGGAAGCGTAACACTGAAGCTTTCTTT CASSDWSRKRNTEAFF
TRBJ2-7 . TRBD2 TRBV7-2 TGTGCCAGCAGCTCGGGACTAGCGGGAGGCCACGAGCAGTACTTC CASSSGLAGGHEQYF
TRBJ2-7 few . TRBV7-9 TGTGCCAGCAGTCAACTAGTTATGTACGAGCAGTACTTC CASSQLVMYEQYF
TRBJ1-2 few TRBD1 TRBV9 TGTGCCAGCAGCGCGGAACAGGGGGCCATACATGGCTACACCTTC CASSAEQGAIHGYTF
TRBJ1-2 . . TRBV28 TGTGCCAGCACCCCGGCGGAGGGGCCCGCCCAGAACTATGGCTACACCTTC CASTPAEGPAQNYGYTF
TRBJ2-7 . . TRBV29-1 TGCAGCGTTGAAGATCGGGGGTACGAGCAGTACTTC CSVEDRGYEQYF
TRBJ2-2 . TRBD2 TRBV25-1 TGTGCCAGCAGCCGACTAGCGGTTAACACCGGGGAGCTGTTTTTT CASSRLAVNTGELFF
TRBJ1-1 . TRBD1 TRBV7-3 TGTGCCAGCAGCTTCGACGGACAGGTCGCCGAAGCTTTCTTT CASSFDGQVAEAFF
TRBJ2-3 . . TRBV4-1 TGCGCCAGCAGCCTCCTCAGCACAGATACGCAGTATTTT CASSLLSTDTQYF
TRBJ2-5 . . TRBV29-1 TGCAGCGGGGGGGAGGGGGGACAAGAGACCCAGTACTTC CSGGEGGQETQYF
TRBJ2-1 . TRBD2 TRBV4-1 TGCGCCAGCAGCCAACGGTCTAGCGGTCACTACAATGAGCAGTTCTTC CASSQRSSGHYNEQFF
TRBJ2-1 few . TRBV6-5 TGTGCCAGCAGTCGGGACTGGTTAAATGAGCAGTTCTTC CASSRDWLNEQFF
TRBJ1-5 . . TRBV11-1 TGTGCCAGCAGCCCTGGACAGAATCAGCCCCAGCATTTT CASSPGQNQPQHF
TRBJ2-1 . . TRBV27 TGTGCCAGCAGTTTAACTAGTGGTACCGAGGAGTTCTTC CASSLTSGTEEFF
TRBJ1-5 . . TRBV29-1 TGCAGCGTCAAAGGGGCAGGGGTTGATCAGCCCCAGCATTTT CSVKGAGVDQPQHF
TRBJ2-7 once TRBD1 TRBV6-5 TGTGCCAGCAGCTTGGACAGGGGTCCCTACGAGCAGTACTTC CASSLDRGPYEQYF
TRBJ1-1 . . TRBV30 TGTGCCTGGAGCCACAGCGGGGGGCTTGGAGTGGACACTGAAGCTTTCTTT CAWSHSGGLGVDTEAFF
TRBJ1-1 few TRBD1 TRBV2 TGTGCCAGCAGCGGGGACAGGGCAAACACTGAAGCTTTCTTT CASSGDRANTEAFF
TRBJ2-2 few TRBD2 TRBV28 TGTGCCAGCAGTTCCCCGGGAGGGCCGAACACCGGGGAGCTGTTTTTT CASSSPGGPNTGELFF
TRBJ2-1 . . TRBV2 TGTGCCAGCAGTGAATCTGGGGACGGGGGTTACAATGAGCAGTTCTTC CASSESGDGGYNEQFF
TRBJ1-2 . . TRBV27 TGTGCCAGCAGGTCGCAGGGCTCTGGTGGCTACACCTTC CASRSQGSGGYTF
TRBJ1-1 . . TRBV6-5 TGTGCCAGCAGCCACGGACAGTTGAACACTGAAGCTTTCTTT CASSHGQLNTEAFF
TRBJ2-3 . . TRBV5-4 TGTGCCAGCAGCTTGGGGGCTACAGATACGCAGTATTTT CASSLGATDTQYF
TRBJ2-3 . TRBD2 TRBV6-4 TGTGCCAGCAGCCGCGGGAGGGCGAGCACAGATACGCAGTATTTT CASSRGRASTDTQYF
TRBJ2-7 . . TRBV28 TGTGCCACTAGACTGCGCTCCTACGAGCAGTACTTC CATRLRSYEQYF
TRBJ2-7 few TRBD2 TRBV10-2 TGCGCCCACGCTAGCGGGAGGACCCTCGAGCAGTACTTC CAHASGRTLEQYF
TRBJ1-3 . . TRBV11-2 TGTGCCAGCAGCTTAAGACAGGCCGTCTCTGGAAACACCATATATTTT CASSLRQAVSGNTIYF
TRBJ2-7 . . TRBV10-3 TGTGCCGTCGGTCCGTACGAGCAGTACTTC CAVGPYEQYF
TRBJ1-1 . TRBD1 TRBV7-2 TGTGCCAGCAGCAAACCGGGGACAGGGGAGGCTTTCTTT CASSKPGTGEAFF
TRBJ2-1 . TRBD2 TRBV6-5 TGTGCCAGCCGGGCGGGAGGAGCCTACAATGAGCAGTTCTTC CASRAGGAYNEQFF
TRBJ1-5 . TRBD1 TRBV19 TGTGCCAGCAACTACAGGGGCGTAGGGCCCCAGCATTTT CASNYRGVGPQHF
TRBJ2-7 . TRBD2 TRBV29-1 TGCAGCGTTGAAGGCCTAACGACTAGCGGGTTAAACGAGCAGTACTTC CSVEGLTTSGLNEQYF
TRBJ2-5 once TRBD2 TRBV30 TGTGCCTGGAGAGCCAGCGGGAGCGGGACCCAGTACTTC CAWRASGSGTQYF
TRBJ1-6 . . TRBV4-2 TGTGCCAGCAGCCAAGATTATGGCCTCGTCCCAAATTCACCCCTCCACTTT CASSQDYGLVPNSPLHF
TRBJ1-4 . TRBD1 TRBV6-5 TGTGCCAGCAGTTACTCGAGGACAGGGGTTGAAAAACTGTTTTTT CASSYSRTGVEKLFF
TRBJ2-3 . . TRBV11-2 TGTGCCAGCAGCCGTTCCCGGTCCCCGGGACTGCAAGTCACAGATACGCAGTATTTT CASSRSRSPGLQVTDTQYF
TRBJ2-7 . TRBD1 TRBV6-5 TGTGCCAGCAGTCTACTTATGACAGGGAACTACGAGCAGTACTTC CASSLLMTGNYEQYF
TRBJ2-1 . . TRBV5-1 TGCGCCAGCAGCTTGGCTAGCAACCTGTTCTTC CASSLASNLFF
TRBJ1-6 . TRBD1 TRBV7-9 TGTGCCAGCAGTCGGACAGGAGCTAATTCACCCCTCCACTTT CASSRTGANSPLHF
TRBJ2-7 . . TRBV7-2 TGTGCCAGCAGCTTAAGCACAGGAGCTCGCTACGAGCAGTACTTC CASSLSTGARYEQYF
TRBJ1-6 . TRBD1 TRBV7-2 TGTGCCAGCAGCCAGGGGGTACGAGGGGGAAATTCACCCCTCCACTTT CASSQGVRGGNSPLHF